This T cell receptor beta chain appears in the sequencing data of a study of blood T cell repertoires in COVID-19. The assay was immunoSEQ multiplex PCR, and TCRdb's table has in-frame clones only and misses some. Of approximately 240,000 clones detected, 75% to 95% appear once; the ten largest clones hold under 2.5%. The table lists this clone with a few counts. Germline CDR1 SNHLY, CDR2 FYNNEI. CDR3 size: 13 residues. Trimming left V 6 bases short and J 0 bases short, with 8 bases between. Input material: PBMCs or T cells enriched from blood (not recorded which). This clonotype was obtained from a woman aged 18 to 35 who had recovered from COVID-19. V and J are TRBV2 and TRBJ1-2; D remains ambiguous. The CDR3 protein is CASRGATNYGYTF. The CDR3 coding sequence is TGTGCCAGCAGGGGCGCGACTAACTATGGCTACACCTTC.